This entry describes one T cell receptor (beta chain). The data were produced by immunoSEQ multiplex PCR, yet TCRdb's version contains in-frame clones alone and is incomplete. The top ten hold about 3.2% of the sample, which has under 130,000 clones, 90% to 95% seen once. The data belong to a study of T cell changes during pregnancy in multiple sclerosis. Germline V gene sequence: CDR1 MNHEY, CDR2 SMNVEV (reference sequence). Trimming pared 3 bases from V and 4 bases from J, leaving 19 bases between. The CDR3 has 17 amino acids. This receptor was taken from a female donor with multiple sclerosis, enrolled in a pregnancy study. V gene TRBV27 combines with J gene TRBJ2-1; D unclear. Sequences were derived from peripheral blood, sampled after pregnancy. The CDR3 protein is CASSFESDRGDYNEQFF. The CDR3 nucleotides are TGTGCCAGCAGTTTTGAGAGCGATCGAGGCGATTACAATGAGCAGTTCTTC.